The 24 T cell receptor beta chains listed next were all sequenced from one sample in a study of blood T cells in healthy people across ages. Together with a sample-barcoded 5' primer, a J-beta primer mix was included in a second PCR lasting about 6 to 12 cycles. TCRdb fed the 5' RACE reads into MiXCR, producing one record per CDR3 protein. The table has about a million distinct CDR3 sequences, roughly 50% seen once. Sequenced material: blood. These receptor sequences come from an older woman in good health.

The chain employs TRBV5-1 and TRBJ1-1; the D is unclear. The V gene lost 8 bases and the J gene lost 1 base, with 15 bases spanning the gap. The CDR3 runs 14 residues. Germline CDR1 and CDR2: SGHRS and YFSETQ. The CDR3 DNA is TGCGCCAGTCAGACCGCCACAGCGAACACTGAAGCTTTCTTT. Translating gives CASQTATANTEAFF.

The J gene is TRBJ2-7, the V gene TRBV4-1, with D perhaps matching TRBD1 (6 bases). The germline V gene encodes CDR1 MGHRA and CDR2 YSYEKL. V was cut by 1 base and J by 4 bases, with 11 bases left in between. The CDR3 consists of 14 residues. The chain's CDR3 is CASSQGMQGYEQYF. The CDR3 nucleotides are TGCGCCAGCAGCCAAGGTATGCAGGGGTACGAGCAGTACTTC.

The V gene is TRBV7-2, the J gene TRBJ2-2; 11 bases fit TRBD2. The J segment lost 8 bases and the V segment lost 5 bases, leaving 19 bases of the junction unmatched. The V gene's germline CDR1 is SGHTA and CDR2 FQGNSA. The CDR3 spans 19 residues. The chain's CDR3 is CASSRKYLKTSGSVGELFF. For the CDR3, the DNA is TGTGCCAGCAGCCGGAAATACCTGAAAACTAGCGGGAGCGTAGGGGAGCTGTTTTTT.

A few counts support this clonotype. The chain recombines TRBV6-2 or TRBV6-3 with TRBJ2-7, with a weak D call TRBD2 (5 bases). Trimming stripped 6 bases from V and 2 bases from J, with 14 bases between. Per the germline V gene, CDR1 is MNHEY and CDR2 is SVGEGT. This CDR3 spans 14 amino acids. The CDR3 protein is CASSQKEEAYEQYF. The CDR3 bases are TGTGCCAGCAGCCAAAAAGAGGAGGCCTACGAGCAGTACTTC.

The rearrangement joins TRBV7-2 to TRBJ2-5; D is possibly TRBD1 or TRBD2 (5 bases each). The CDR3 loop spans 13 amino acids. Trimming cost V 6 bases and J 11 bases, with 19 bases left between them. CDR1 is SGHTA, CDR2 FQGNSA, per germline. CDR3 amino acids: CASSLGVVGEQYF. For the CDR3, the DNA is TGTGCCAGCAGTTTGGGGGTTGTGGGGGAGCAGTACTTC.

The chain carries TRBV11-3 and TRBJ2-1; D gene uncertain. The germline V gene encodes CDR1 SGHNT and CDR2 YENEEA. Trimming removed 5 bases at V and 5 bases at J, with 10 bases between. This CDR3 spans 13 amino acids. The CDR3 here is CASSRDPDNEQFF. The CDR3 DNA reads TGTGCCAGCAGCCGCGATCCGGACAATGAGCAGTTCTTC.

With regard to this clonotype: The junction does not match germline at one end; this may be a read error. The chain combines TRBV5-1 with TRBJ2-6; perhaps TRBD1 as D (5 bases). This CDR3 comprises 17 residues. Per germline, CDR1 SGHRS and CDR2 YFSETQ. CDR3 sequence: CASSLRDSKSGAIVLTF. The CDR3 nucleotides are TGCGCCAGCAGCTTAAGAGACAGCAAATCTGGGGCCATCGTCCTGACTTTC.

The chain employs TRBV4-1 and TRBJ2-1; the D is unclear. CDR1 is MGHRA and CDR2 is YSYEKL in the germline V gene. V lost 1 base and J 2 bases, leaving 12 bases between the germline ends. This CDR3 region has 16 residues. The CDR3 DNA is TGCGCCAGCAGCCAAGGAGGTAGCCGACCCTACAATGAGCAGTTCTTC. Its translation: CASSQGGSRPYNEQFF.

V and J are TRBV7-2 and TRBJ1-6, with TRBD1 as a possible D gene (6 bases). The CDR3 consists of 14 residues. Germline V gene sequence: CDR1 SGHTA, CDR2 FQGNSA. With 5 bases removed from V and 12 bases from J, the gap between germline ends came to 17 bases. CDR3 protein: CASSLQGIRVPLHF. DNA for the CDR3: TGTGCCAGCAGCCTTCAGGGGATACGGGTACCCCTCCACTTT.

About this clonotype itself: Just one base apart from a much larger clone, this may be a read error. The J gene is TRBJ2-1, the V gene TRBV5-1; D remains unclear. The CDR3 sequence is 13 residues long. V gave up 4 bases and J gave up 6 bases, with 11 bases separating them. Per germline, CDR1 SGHRS and CDR2 YFSETQ. CDR3 loop: CASSVVYCNEQFF. As DNA, the CDR3 is TGCGCCAGCAGCGTGGTCTACTGCAATGAGCAGTTCTTC.

This rearrangement joins TRBV7-3 to TRBJ2-3; 8 nucleotides align to TRBD1. The CDR3 consists of 13 residues. Germline V CDR1 and CDR2: SGHTA, FQGTGA. V trimming: 3 bases; J trimming: 5 bases; junction bases outside the gene matches: 1. The CDR3 spells CASSFDRGDTQYF. The DNA for the CDR3 is TGTGCCAGCAGCTTCGACAGGGGAGATACGCAGTATTTT.

The chain links TRBV6-5 to TRBJ1-4; 7 bases line up with TRBD1. Germline loops: CDR1 MNHEY, CDR2 SVGAGI. CDR3 length: 16 amino acids. Trimming at V came to 2 bases and at J to 0 bases, leaving 3 bases not matched to a gene. The DNA of the CDR3 is TGTGCCAGCAGTTACGACCAGGGGGCAACTAATGAAAAACTGTTTTTT. Amino acids: CASSYDQGATNEKLFF.

The gene calls are TRBV30 and TRBJ2-1; 8 bases are a match to TRBD2. The better agreement between TRBJ2-7 and the DNA end casts doubt on the J call. The CDR3 runs to 14 residues. The germline gives CDR1 GTSNPN, CDR2 SVGIG (reference sequence). The DNA for the CDR3 is TGTGCCTGGAGTGTTCAAAGCGGGAGCTACGAGCAGTACTTC. It encodes CAWSVQSGSYEQYF.

A note on this clonotype: This CDR3 fails to terminate in the conserved phenylalanine or tryptophan, so it likely reflects a read error. V gene TRBV28 combines with J gene TRBJ2-1, with TRBD2 matching 12 bases. CDR1 is MDHEN, CDR2 SYDVKM, per germline. V gave up 5 bases and J gave up 8 bases; unmatched junction bases: 7. CDR3 size: 15 residues. CDR3 in DNA: TGTGCCAGCAGTAGAGGACTAGCGGGATATTATGAGCAGTTCCTC. This sequence encodes CASSRGLAGYYEQFL.

The chain links TRBV12-3 or TRBV12-4 to TRBJ2-3, with a possible D match to TRBD1 (6 bases). The CDR3 length is 15 residues. V lost 6 bases and J lost 6, with 19 bases in between. This chain's CDR3 is CASSRRQAFTDTQYF. In nucleotides, the CDR3 is TGTGCCAGCAGCCGTAGACAGGCCTTTACGGATACGCAGTATTTT.

The rearrangement joins TRBV30 to TRBJ1-5; 8 bases are shared with TRBD1. V shed 4 bases and J 3 bases; nucleotides not matched to a gene: 8. This CDR3 has 15 residues. Germline CDR1 and CDR2: GTSNPN and SVGIG (reference sequence). The CDR3 DNA sequence: TGTGCCTGGAATCCGGGACAGGAGGACAATCAGCCCCAGCATTTT. Its translation is CAWNPGQEDNQPQHF.

The chain uses TRBV7-8 and TRBJ2-3; no reliable D call. Trimming shortened V by 6 bases and J by 9 bases, and 13 bases separated the two germline ends. Germline V CDR1 and CDR2: SGHVS, FQNEAQ. This CDR3 has 12 residues. CDR3 DNA: TGTGCCAGCAGGGGATTTGGTGAGACGCAGTATTTT. Amino acids: CASRGFGETQYF.

This clonotype occurred once. The rearrangement joins TRBV7-2 to TRBJ2-1; 7 bases are shared with TRBD2. V shed 6 bases and J 0 bases; nucleotides not matched to a gene: 8. The CDR3 is 16 amino acids. Germline V lookup: CDR1 SGHTA, CDR2 FQGNSA. The CDR3 sequence is CASRSVSGGSYNEQFF. CDR3 bases: TGTGCCAGCAGGTCCGTTTCGGGGGGCTCCTACAATGAGCAGTTCTTC.

This chain uses TRBV3-1 with TRBJ2-7; no reliable D call. The DNA matches TRBJ2-5 better at its end, which makes the J call doubtful. The germline V gene has CDR1 LGHDT and CDR2 YNNKEL (reference sequence). The CDR3 has 15 amino acids. This CDR3 reads CASSQDLDIGETQYF. The DNA for the CDR3 is TGTGCCAGCAGCCAAGATCTCGACATAGGAGAGACCCAGTACTTC.

This chain joins TRBV7-9 and TRBJ2-5; a weak D match, TRBD1 (7 bases). This CDR3 is built from 17 residues. CDR1 and CDR2 from the germline V gene are SEHNR and FQNEAQ (reference sequence). V lost 3 bases and J 1 base, leaving 18 bases between the germline ends. This chain's CDR3 is CASSFSPYRGLQETQYF. The CDR3 region has the DNA TGTGCCAGCAGCTTCTCCCCCTACAGGGGACTCCAAGAGACCCAGTACTTC.

There are a few counts of this clonotype. The V and J genes are TRBV6-6 and TRBJ2-5; D may be TRBD1 or TRBD2 (5 bases each). With 7 bases removed from V and 4 bases from J, the gap between germline ends came to 16 bases. This CDR3 has 14 residues. CDR1 MNHNY and CDR2 SVGAGI come from the germline V gene (reference sequence). CDR3 loop: CASTIGARAETQYF. CDR3 nucleotides: TGTGCCAGCACGATCGGGGCGAGGGCAGAGACCCAGTACTTC.

The V gene is TRBV7-8, the J gene TRBJ2-7; possibly TRBD1 for D (6 bases). CDR1 SGHVS and CDR2 FQNEAQ come from the germline V gene. Trimming left V 5 bases short and J 7 bases short, with 15 bases between. This CDR3 spans 13 amino acids. The CDR3 DNA follows: TGTGCCAGCAGCCCCTGGACAGCGATAGAGCAGTACTTC. Protein product: CASSPWTAIEQYF.

This clonotype was observed a few times. The chain couples TRBV18 to TRBJ2-5; 7 nucleotides agree with TRBD1. This CDR3 has 14 amino acids. With V trimmed by 6 bases and J by 2 bases, 6 bases remained unmatched. Germline assignment: CDR1 KGHSH and CDR2 LQKENI. The CDR3, as DNA: TGTGCCAGCTCTCGACAGGGACAACAAGAGACCCAGTACTTC. As protein: CASSRQGQQETQYF.

The rearrangement links TRBV4-1 to TRBJ1-2, with TRBD1 matching 7 bases. The CDR3 runs to 15 residues. Germline CDR1 MGHRA, CDR2 YSYEKL. V lost 1 base to trimming and J lost 6 bases; unmatched junction nucleotides: 8. CDR3 nucleotide sequence: TGCGCCAGCAGCCAAGTTAGAGGGGGCGCGGATGGCTACACCTTC. Its translation is CASSQVRGGADGYTF.